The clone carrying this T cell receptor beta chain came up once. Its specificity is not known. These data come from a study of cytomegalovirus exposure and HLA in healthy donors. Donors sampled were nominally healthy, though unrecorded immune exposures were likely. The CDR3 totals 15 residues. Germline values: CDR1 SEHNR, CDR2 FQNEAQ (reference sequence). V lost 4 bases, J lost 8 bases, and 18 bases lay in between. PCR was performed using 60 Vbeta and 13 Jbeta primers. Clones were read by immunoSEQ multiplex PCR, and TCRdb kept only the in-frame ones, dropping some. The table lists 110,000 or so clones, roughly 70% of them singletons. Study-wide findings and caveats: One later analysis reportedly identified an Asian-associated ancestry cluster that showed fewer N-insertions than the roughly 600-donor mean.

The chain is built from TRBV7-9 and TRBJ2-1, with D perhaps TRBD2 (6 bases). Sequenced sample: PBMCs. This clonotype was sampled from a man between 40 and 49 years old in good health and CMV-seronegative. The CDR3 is CASSSPGRSFDEQFF. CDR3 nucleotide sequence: TGTGCCAGCAGCTCCCCGGGGAGGAGTTTCGATGAGCAGTTCTTC.